The rows below give T cell receptor beta chains drawn from one sample of a study of shared clonotypes between healthy human individuals. Clones were sequenced by immunoSEQ multiplex PCR, and TCRdb holds only the in-frame ones, with some missing. The data hold about 450,000 clones, with about 76% observed a single time. Source material: PBMCs. The source of these receptors is a woman aged 40 to 50 in good health. Some clones in this sample may be carry-over from other donors' samples. CDR3s include the opening cysteine and the closing phenylalanine or tryptophan. Each record gives: J gene, clone size, D gene, V gene, CDR3 protein, CDR3 DNA. The D gene is left open where the match is weak. Size is omitted from some rows. Given values are once, few, many or a class for expanded clones.

>TRBJ2-2|.|TRBD2|TRBV11-3
CASSQLAGGPGELFF
TGTGCCAGCAGTCAACTAGCGGGAGGGCCCGGGGAGCTGTTTTTT
>TRBJ2-5|.|TRBD1|TRBV7-3
CASSLTAGGSQTQYF
TGTGCCAGCAGCTTAACGGCAGGGGGCTCGCAGACCCAGTACTTC
>TRBJ2-3|.|TRBD2|TRBV9
CASSPSVAGWITDTQYF
TGTGCCAGCAGCCCATCGGTAGCGGGATGGATTACAGATACGCAGTATTTT
>TRBJ1-3|.|TRBD1|TRBV6-5
CASRNNGQGHTIYF
TGTGCCAGCAGGAATAATGGACAGGGACACACCATATATTTT
>TRBJ1-4|.|TRBD1|TRBV19
CASSAKQGANEKLFF
TGTGCCAGTAGTGCGAAACAGGGGGCTAATGAAAAACTGTTTTTT
>TRBJ1-2|.|.|TRBV9
CASSVGGFPPDYGYTF
TGTGCCAGCAGCGTAGGGGGATTTCCCCCGGACTATGGCTACACCTTC
>TRBJ2-3|once|TRBD2|TRBV10-3
CAISESTSGKEGTQYF
TGTGCCATCAGTGAGTCGACTAGCGGGAAGGAGGGTACGCAGTATTTT
>TRBJ2-7|.|.|TRBV21-1
CASFGTAYEQYF
TGTGCCAGCTTCGGGACCGCCTACGAGCAGTACTTC
>TRBJ1-1|.|.|TRBV21-1
CASSGQGGYAFF
TGTGCCAGCAGCGGACAGGGGGGGTATGCTTTCTTT
>TRBJ2-3|.|.|TRBV25-1
CASSEWASVQYF
TGTGCCAGCAGTGAATGGGCTAGTGTGCAGTATTTT
>TRBJ2-7|.|.|TRBV5-1
CASSSGRYYEQYF
TGCGCCAGCAGCTCGGGACGGTACTACGAGCAGTACTTC
>TRBJ1-1|.|TRBD1|TRBV10-3
CAISWTGGEGAFF
TGTGCCATCAGCTGGACAGGGGGCGAAGGAGCTTTCTTT
>TRBJ1-2|.|TRBD1|TRBV25-1
CASSGLGTVGTYGYTF
TGTGCCAGCAGTGGGCTCGGGACAGTGGGTACCTATGGCTACACCTTC
>TRBJ2-3|.|.|TRBV18
CASSPGRAPRDTQYF
TGTGCCAGCTCACCGGGCCGGGCCCCCAGAGATACGCAGTATTTT
>TRBJ2-7|once|TRBD1|TRBV6-5
CASQGQGSSYEQYF
TGTGCCAGCCAGGGACAGGGAAGCTCCTACGAGCAGTACTTC
>TRBJ2-7|.|.|TRBV30
CAWTPGRSYEQYF
TGTGCCTGGACCCCGGGCAGGTCCTACGAGCAGTACTTC
>TRBJ1-5|.|.|TRBV5-8
CASSLVQGQPQHF
TGTGCCAGCAGCTTGGTCCAGGGCCAGCCCCAGCATTTT
>TRBJ2-3|.|.|TRBV10-3
CAIRAVGTDTQYF
TGTGCCATCAGGGCAGTGGGCACAGATACGCAGTATTTT
>TRBJ1-1|.|.|TRBV9
CASSPRLNTEAFF
TGTGCCAGCAGCCCCCGACTTAACACTGAAGCTTTCTTT
>TRBJ1-4|.|.|TRBV28
CASSLLHEKLFF
TGTGCCAGCAGTTTACTCCATGAAAAACTGTTTTTT
>TRBJ2-3|.|TRBD1|TRBV5-1
CASSETGGVGTDTQYF
TGCGCCAGTAGCGAAACAGGGGGCGTCGGCACAGATACGCAGTATTTT
>TRBJ2-5|.|TRBD2|TRBV4-1
CASSQDWRGRGETQYF
TGCGCCAGCAGCCAAGATTGGCGCGGGAGGGGAGAGACCCAGTACTTC
>TRBJ2-7|.|TRBD1|TRBV18
CASSPRGQRAYEQYF
TGTGCCAGCTCACCAAGGGGACAGAGGGCGTACGAGCAGTACTTC
>TRBJ2-6|.|.|TRBV10-3
CAISEGQGGSSGANVLTF
TGTGCCATCAGTGAAGGACAGGGAGGGAGCTCTGGGGCCAACGTCCTGACTTTC